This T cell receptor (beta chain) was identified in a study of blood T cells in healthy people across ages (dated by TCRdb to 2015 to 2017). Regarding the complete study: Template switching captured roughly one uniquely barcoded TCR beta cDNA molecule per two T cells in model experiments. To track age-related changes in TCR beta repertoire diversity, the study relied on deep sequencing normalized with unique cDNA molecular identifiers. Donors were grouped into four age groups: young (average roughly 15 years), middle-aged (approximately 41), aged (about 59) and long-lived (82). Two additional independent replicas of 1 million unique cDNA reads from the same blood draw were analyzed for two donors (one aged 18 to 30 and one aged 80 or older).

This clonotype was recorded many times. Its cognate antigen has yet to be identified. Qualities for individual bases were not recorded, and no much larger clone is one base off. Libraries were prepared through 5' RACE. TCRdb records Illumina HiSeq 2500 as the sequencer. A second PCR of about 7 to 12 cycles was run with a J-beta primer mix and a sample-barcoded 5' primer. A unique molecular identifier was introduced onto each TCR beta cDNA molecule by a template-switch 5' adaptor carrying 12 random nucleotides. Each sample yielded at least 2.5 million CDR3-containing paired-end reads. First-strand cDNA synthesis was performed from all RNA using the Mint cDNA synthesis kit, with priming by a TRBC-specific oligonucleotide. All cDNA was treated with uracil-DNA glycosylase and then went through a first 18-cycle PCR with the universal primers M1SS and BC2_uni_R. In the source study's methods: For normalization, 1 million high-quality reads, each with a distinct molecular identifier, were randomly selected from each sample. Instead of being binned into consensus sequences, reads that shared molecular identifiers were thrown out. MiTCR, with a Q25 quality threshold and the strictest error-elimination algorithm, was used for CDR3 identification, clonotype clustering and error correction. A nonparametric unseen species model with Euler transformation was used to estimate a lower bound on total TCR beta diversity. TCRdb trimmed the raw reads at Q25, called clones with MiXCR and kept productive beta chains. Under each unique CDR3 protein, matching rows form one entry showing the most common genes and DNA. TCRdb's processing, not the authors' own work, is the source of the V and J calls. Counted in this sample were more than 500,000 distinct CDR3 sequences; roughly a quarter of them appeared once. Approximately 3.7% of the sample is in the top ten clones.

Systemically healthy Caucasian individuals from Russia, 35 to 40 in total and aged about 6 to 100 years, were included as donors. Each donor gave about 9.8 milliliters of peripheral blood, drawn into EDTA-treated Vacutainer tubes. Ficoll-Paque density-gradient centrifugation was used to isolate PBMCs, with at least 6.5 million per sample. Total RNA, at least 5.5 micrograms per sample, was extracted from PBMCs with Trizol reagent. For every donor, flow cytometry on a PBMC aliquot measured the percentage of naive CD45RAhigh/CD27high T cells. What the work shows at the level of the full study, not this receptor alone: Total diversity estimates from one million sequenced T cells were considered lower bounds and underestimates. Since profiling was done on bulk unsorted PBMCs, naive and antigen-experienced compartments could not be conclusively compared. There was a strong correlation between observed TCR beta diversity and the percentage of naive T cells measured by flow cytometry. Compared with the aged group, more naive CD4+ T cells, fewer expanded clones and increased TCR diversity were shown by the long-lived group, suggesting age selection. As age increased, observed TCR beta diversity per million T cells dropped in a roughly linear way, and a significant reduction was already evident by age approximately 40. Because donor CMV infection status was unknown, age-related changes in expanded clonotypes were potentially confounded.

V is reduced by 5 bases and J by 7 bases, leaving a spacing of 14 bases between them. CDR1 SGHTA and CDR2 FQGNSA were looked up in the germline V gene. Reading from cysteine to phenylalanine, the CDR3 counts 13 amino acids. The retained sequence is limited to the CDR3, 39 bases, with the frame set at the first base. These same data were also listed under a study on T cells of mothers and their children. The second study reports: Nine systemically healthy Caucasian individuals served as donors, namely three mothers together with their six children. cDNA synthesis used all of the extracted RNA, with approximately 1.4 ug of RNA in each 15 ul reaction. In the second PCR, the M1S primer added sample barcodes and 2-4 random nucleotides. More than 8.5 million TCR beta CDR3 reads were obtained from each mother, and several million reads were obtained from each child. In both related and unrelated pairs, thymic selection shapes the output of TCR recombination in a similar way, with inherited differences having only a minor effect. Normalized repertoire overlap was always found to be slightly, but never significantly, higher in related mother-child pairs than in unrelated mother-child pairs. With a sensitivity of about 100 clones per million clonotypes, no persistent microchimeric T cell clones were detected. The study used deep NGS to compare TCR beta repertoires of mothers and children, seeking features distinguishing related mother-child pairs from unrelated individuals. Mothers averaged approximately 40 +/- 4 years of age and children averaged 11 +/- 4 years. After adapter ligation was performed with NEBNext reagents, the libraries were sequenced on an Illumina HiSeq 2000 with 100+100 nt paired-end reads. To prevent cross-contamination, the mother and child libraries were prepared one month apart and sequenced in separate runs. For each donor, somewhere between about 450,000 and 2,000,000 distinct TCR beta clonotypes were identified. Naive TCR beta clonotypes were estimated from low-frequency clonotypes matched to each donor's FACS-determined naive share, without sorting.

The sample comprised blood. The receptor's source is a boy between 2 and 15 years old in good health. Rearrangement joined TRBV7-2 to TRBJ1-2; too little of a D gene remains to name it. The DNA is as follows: TGTGCCAGCAGCCCAGGACCCGAGACTGGCTACACCTTC. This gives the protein CASSPGPETGYTF.